These 4 T cell receptor beta chains share one sample of origin, sequenced in a study of T cell responses to AZD1222 COVID-19 vaccine. Profiled with immunoSEQ multiplex PCR; TCRdb holds only in-frame clones, not every one. The table lists around 130,000 clones, over 90% of them singletons, with around 0.91% in the top ten. The sequenced sample was peripheral blood, obtained on day 0 of AZD1222 vaccination. All receptors derive from an adult in good health.

As regards this clone: The identical CDR3 is also encoded by other nucleotide sequences in the sample. The V gene is TRBV7-9, the J gene TRBJ1-1; no clear D. The CDR3 runs to 12 residues. V lost 6 bases to trimming and J lost 0 bases, with 5 bases between them. The V gene's germline CDR1 is SEHNR and CDR2 FQNEAQ (reference sequence). The CDR3 here is CASRRVNTEAFF. The CDR3 coding sequence is TGTGCCAGCAGGAGGGTGAACACTGAAGCTTTCTTT.

The rearrangement uses TRBV19 and TRBJ1-6; unclear D gene. The CDR3 extends over 12 amino acids. CDR1 and CDR2 from the germline V gene are LNHDA and SQIVND (reference sequence). V lost 5 bases and J lost 11, with 10 bases in between. The CDR3 region is CASSLRAAPLHF. The CDR3 DNA sequence: TGTGCCAGTAGTCTTCGCGCGGCACCCCTCCACTTT.

The chain carries TRBV5-6 and TRBJ2-7; TRBD2 might be the D (7 bases). The CDR3 is made up of 14 amino acids. Trimming left V 2 bases short and J 3 bases short, with 12 bases between. Per germline, CDR1 SGHDT and CDR2 YYEEEE. The DNA for the CDR3 is TGTGCCAGCAGCTTCTGGGGAGGGGGCTACGAGCAGTACTTC. Protein product: CASSFWGGGYEQYF.

This sequence joins TRBV4-1 and TRBJ1-2; D gene unclear. Germline CDR1 reads MGHRA; CDR2 reads YSYEKL. Trimming took off 1 base at V and 3 bases at J, with 12 bases between the two ends. This CDR3 region has 15 residues. DNA of the CDR3: TGCGCCAGCAGCCAAGCCTCAACCCTCGACTATGGCTACACCTTC. Its protein product is CASSQASTLDYGYTF.